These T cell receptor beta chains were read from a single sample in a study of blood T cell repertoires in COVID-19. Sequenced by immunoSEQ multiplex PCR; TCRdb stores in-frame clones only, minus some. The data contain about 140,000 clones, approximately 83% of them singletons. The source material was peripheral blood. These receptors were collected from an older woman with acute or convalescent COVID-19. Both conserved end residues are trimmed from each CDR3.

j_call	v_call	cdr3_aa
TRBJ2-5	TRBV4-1	ASSPGPGQGWGETQY
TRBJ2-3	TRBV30	AWSPTGQLTDTQY
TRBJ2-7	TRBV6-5	ASTRTASNEQY
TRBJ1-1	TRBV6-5	ATTRVTTEAF
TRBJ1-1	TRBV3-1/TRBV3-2	ASSPAGSINTEAF
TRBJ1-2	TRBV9	ASSIGGYDGYT
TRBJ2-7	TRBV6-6	ASSYQGNHEQY
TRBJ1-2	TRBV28	ASSDRSYGYT
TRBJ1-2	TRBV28	ASSFGGEVSGYT
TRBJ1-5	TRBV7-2	ASSLPGGVNQPQH
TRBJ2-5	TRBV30	AWPSGTSGKETQY
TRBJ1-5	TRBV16	ASSRDLVPQH
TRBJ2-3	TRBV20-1	SASGLAGRPTDTQY
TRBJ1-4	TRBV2	ASNRGGNEKLF
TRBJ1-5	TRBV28	ASSLSGTPYDQPQH
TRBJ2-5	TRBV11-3	ASSLVALVAQETQY
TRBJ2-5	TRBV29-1	SSGQGNQETQY
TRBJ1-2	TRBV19	ASSIYPVGGYT
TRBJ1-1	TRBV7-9	ASSQEEDEAF
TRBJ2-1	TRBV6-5	ASKPGTAFNEQF
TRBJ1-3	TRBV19	ASSIEAGATGNTIY
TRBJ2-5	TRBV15	ATSRDTQETQY
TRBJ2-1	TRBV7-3	ASSLSGFYNEQF
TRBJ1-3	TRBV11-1	ASSLRRGRRY
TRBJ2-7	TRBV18	ASSPRGGAQAYEQY
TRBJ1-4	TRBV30	AWNRQATNEKLF
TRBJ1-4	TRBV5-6	ASSRDRGGEKLF
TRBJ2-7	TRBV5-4	ASSLRLAGGFDEQY
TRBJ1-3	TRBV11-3	ASRPNAAGNTIY
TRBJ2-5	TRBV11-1	ASRSSGQETQY
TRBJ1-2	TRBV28	AIAPGNYGYT
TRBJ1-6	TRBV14	ASSQGGGGSPLH
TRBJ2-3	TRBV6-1	ASSEVPGLAGDTDTQY
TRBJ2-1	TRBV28	ASSSALAAYNEQF
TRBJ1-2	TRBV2	ASSETGGSYGYT
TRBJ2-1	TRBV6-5	ASTKGLAGVNEQF
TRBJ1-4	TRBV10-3	ATLPSGATNEKLF
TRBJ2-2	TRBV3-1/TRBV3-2	ASSQAHRMETGELF
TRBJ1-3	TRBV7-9	ASSKPTEFTIY
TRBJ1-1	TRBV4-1	ASSQDWGDTEAF
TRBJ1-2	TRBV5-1	ASSTTVNYGYT
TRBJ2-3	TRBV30	AWTLASGGDTQY
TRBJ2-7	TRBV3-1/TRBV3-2	ASSQDKGLAGGMSSYEQY
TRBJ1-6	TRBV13	ASRRQGAGAYNSPLH
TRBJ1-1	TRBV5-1	ASSYAGGAGATDAF